This TCR beta chain originates from a study of shared clonotypes between healthy human individuals. Findings of the study overall: Of the naive CD4 clonotypes, around 5.2% were shared across a handful of donors. Larger richness was generally estimated for naive than memory subsets.

CD45RA+ naive and CD45RA-negative memory subsets were separated from CD4+ cells. Regarding this clone: Its antigen is currently unknown.

This was a deep-level run. This table comes from immunoSEQ multiplex PCR, and its TCRdb copy is limited to in-frame clones, with some not included. Found here are around 510,000 clones, around 96% of them singletons; the top ten hold about 0.067%. CDR1 SGHVS and CDR2 FNYEAQ come from the germline V gene. The CDR3 loop spans 12 amino acids. V shed 5 bases and J shed 6 bases, with 8 bases lying between them. The sample taken for sequencing was naive CD4+ T cells sorted from blood. Subset specified: CD45RA+ positively selected. The receptor was isolated from a woman aged 30 to 39 in good health. The V and J genes are TRBV7-6 and TRBJ2-1; no clear D gene. CDR3 DNA sequence: TGTGCCAGCAGCCTGAACCGCAATGAGCAGTTCTTC. Its protein is CASSLNRNEQFF.